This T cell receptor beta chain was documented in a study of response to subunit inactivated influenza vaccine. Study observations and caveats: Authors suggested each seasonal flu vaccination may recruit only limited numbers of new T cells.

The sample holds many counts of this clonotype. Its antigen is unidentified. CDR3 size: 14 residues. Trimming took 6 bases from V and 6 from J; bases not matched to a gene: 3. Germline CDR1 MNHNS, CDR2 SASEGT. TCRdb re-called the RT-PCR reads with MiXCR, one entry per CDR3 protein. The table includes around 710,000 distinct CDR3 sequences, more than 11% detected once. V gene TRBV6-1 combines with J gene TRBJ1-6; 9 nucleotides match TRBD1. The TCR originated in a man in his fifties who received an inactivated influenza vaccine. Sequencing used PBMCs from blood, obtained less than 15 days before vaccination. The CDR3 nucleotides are TGTGCCAGCAGGCCGGGACAGGGTAATTCACCCCTCCACTTT. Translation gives CASRPGQGNSPLHF.